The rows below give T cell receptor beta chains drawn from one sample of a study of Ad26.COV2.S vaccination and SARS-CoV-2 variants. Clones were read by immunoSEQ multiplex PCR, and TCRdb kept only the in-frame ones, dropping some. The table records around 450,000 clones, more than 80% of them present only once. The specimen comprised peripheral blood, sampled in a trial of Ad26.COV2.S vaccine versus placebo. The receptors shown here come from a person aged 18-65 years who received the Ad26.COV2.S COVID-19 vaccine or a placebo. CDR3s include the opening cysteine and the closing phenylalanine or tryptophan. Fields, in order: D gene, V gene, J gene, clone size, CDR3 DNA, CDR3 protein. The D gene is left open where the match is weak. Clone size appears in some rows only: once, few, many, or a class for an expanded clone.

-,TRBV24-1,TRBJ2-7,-,TGTGCCACTGCCGAGGGCTACGAGCAGTACTTC,CATAEGYEQYF
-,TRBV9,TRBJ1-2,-,TGTGCCAGCAGCTCGTTCGAGGGGGATGGCTACACCTTC,CASSSFEGDGYTF
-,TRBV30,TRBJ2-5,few,TGTGCCTGGAGTGGCCAGCAAGAGACCCAGTACTTC,CAWSGQQETQYF
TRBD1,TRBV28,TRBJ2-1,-,TGTGCCAGCAGTCCTGCAGGGGGCTCCTACAATGAGCAGTTCTTC,CASSPAGGSYNEQFF
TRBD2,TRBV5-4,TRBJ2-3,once,TGTGCCAGCAGCTTGTCTAGCGGGATTTCAGATACGCAGTATTTT,CASSLSSGISDTQYF
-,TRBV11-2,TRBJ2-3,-,TGTGCCAGCAGCTTCGGGCTTGATCTGTCGGCGCAGTATTTT,CASSFGLDLSAQYF
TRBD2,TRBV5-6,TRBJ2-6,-,TGTGCCAGCAGCGGCGGACTAGGGAGCTCTGGGGCCAACGTCCTGACTTTC,CASSGGLGSSGANVLTF
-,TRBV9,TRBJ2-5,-,TGTGCCAGCAGCGTAGCTCAGGAGGGGAACCAAGAGACCCAGTACTTC,CASSVAQEGNQETQYF
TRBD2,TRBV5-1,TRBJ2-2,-,TGCGCCAGCAGCTTGGGGCTAGCGGGAGAAACCGGGGAGCTGTTTTTT,CASSLGLAGETGELFF
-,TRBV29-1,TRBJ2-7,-,TGCAGCGTTGTAATCGTTCCAGGGGCTTACGAGCAGTACTTC,CSVVIVPGAYEQYF
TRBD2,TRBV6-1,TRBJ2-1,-,TGTGCCAGCAGTGAAGGACTAGCGGGTTCGCATGAGCAGTTCTTC,CASSEGLAGSHEQFF
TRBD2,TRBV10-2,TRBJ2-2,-,TGCGCCAGCAGCAAGACTAGCGGGAGTGCGACCGGGGAGCTGTTTTTT,CASSKTSGSATGELFF
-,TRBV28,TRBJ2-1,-,TGTGCCAGCAGTTTCTCCAAGCCCGGACGGACCTACAATGAGCAGTTCTTC,CASSFSKPGRTYNEQFF
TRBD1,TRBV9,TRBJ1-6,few,TGTGCCAGCAGCGAAGTGCCTACAGGGGATAATTCACCCCTCCACTTT,CASSEVPTGDNSPLHF
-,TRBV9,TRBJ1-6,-,TGTGCCAGCAGCCCAGTACTTAATTCACCCCTCCACTTT,CASSPVLNSPLHF
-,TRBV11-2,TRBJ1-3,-,TGTGCCAGCAGCTTAGGGGCAGCCGGAAACACCATATATTTT,CASSLGAAGNTIYF
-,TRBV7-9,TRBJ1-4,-,TGTGCCAGCAGCTTATCGACAGCCAATGAAAAACTGTTTTTT,CASSLSTANEKLFF